This is a list of T cell receptor beta chains from one sample in a study of tumor T cells in aggressive B-cell lymphoma. Sequenced by immunoSEQ multiplex PCR; TCRdb stores in-frame clones only, minus some. The repertoire holds about 5,600 clones, with about three quarters as singletons. The specimen sequenced was tumor tissue. These receptors originate from an adult with diffuse large B cell lymphoma. Both conserved end residues are part of each CDR3. The D gene is left open where the match is weak. Size values are once, few and many counts, or a class for expanded clones, and some rows have none.

TRBV5-5	TRBJ2-7	-	-	CASSFFGAYEQYF	TGTGCCAGCAGCTTTTTTGGAGCCTACGAGCAGTACTTC
TRBV18	TRBJ1-4	-	-	CASSPPGIEKLFF	TGTGCCAGCTCACCTCCAGGGATTGAAAAACTGTTTTTT
TRBV10-3	TRBJ2-3	-	TRBD2	CAAQLALGTDTQYF	TGTGCCGCTCAACTAGCGCTTGGCACAGATACGCAGTATTTT
TRBV7-9	TRBJ2-7	-	TRBD1	CASSLTGGGEQYF	TGTGCCAGCAGCTTGACAGGGGGCGGCGAGCAGTACTTC
TRBV6-5	TRBJ2-7	-	-	CASSYSTDRAYEQYF	TGTGCCAGCAGTTACTCGACCGACAGAGCCTACGAGCAGTACTTC
TRBV28	TRBJ2-7	-	TRBD2	CASSPLRNSGRGNAYEQYF	TGTGCCAGCAGTCCCCTGAGGAATAGCGGGAGGGGCAACGCCTACGAGCAGTACTTC
TRBV29-1	TRBJ2-1	-	-	CSVRVVVEQFF	TGCAGCGTCCGGGTCGTTGTTGAGCAGTTCTTC
TRBV11-2	TRBJ1-1	-	-	CASSHGDTEAFF	TGTGCCAGCAGCCACGGGGACACTGAAGCTTTCTTT
TRBV9	TRBJ1-2	-	-	CASSPAQYSGYTF	TGTGCCAGCAGCCCCGCCCAATACTCAGGCTACACCTTC
TRBV7-6	TRBJ1-2	once	-	CASSPRPTGYGYTF	TGTGCCAGCAGCCCCCGACCGACAGGATATGGCTACACCTTC
TRBV19	TRBJ2-1	-	-	CASSMEGSRANKQFF	TGTGCCAGTAGTATGGAAGGGAGTCGGGCCAATAAGCAGTTCTTC
TRBV10-1	TRBJ2-2	-	TRBD2	CASKEGSGGNTGELFF	TGCGCCAGCAAGGAGGGTAGCGGGGGGAACACCGGGGAGCTGTTTTTT
TRBV19	TRBJ2-5	-	TRBD2	CASSIGSAGDTQYF	TGTGCCAGTAGTATTGGCTCAGCGGGAGATACCCAGTACTTC
TRBV28	TRBJ2-3	-	-	CASSFSGRTDTQYF	TGTGCCAGCAGTTTTAGTGGGAGAACAGATACGCAGTATTTT
TRBV10-3	TRBJ1-1	-	-	CAISESTGDSGAFF	TGTGCCATCAGTGAGAGTACAGGTGATTCGGGAGCTTTCTTT
TRBV19	TRBJ1-1	few	-	CASSMAGINTEAFF	TGTGCCAGTAGTATGGCAGGGATTAACACTGAAGCTTTCTTT
TRBV5-4	TRBJ1-3	large	-	CASSLDRENTIYF	TGTGCCAGCAGCTTGGACAGGGAAAACACCATATATTTT
TRBV29-1	TRBJ2-1	-	-	CSASFGSAYNEQFF	TGCAGCGCCTCATTTGGGAGTGCTTACAATGAGCAGTTCTTC
TRBV29-1	TRBJ2-3	few	TRBD2	CSVRGGSTDTQYF	TGCAGCGTGAGGGGAGGGAGCACAGATACGCAGTATTTT
TRBV11-2	TRBJ1-5	-	-	CASSLRGNQPQHF	TGTGCCAGCAGCTTACGGGGGAATCAGCCCCAGCATTTT
TRBV27	TRBJ2-1	-	-	CASSPQVLNEQFF	TGTGCCAGCAGTCCCCAGGTTCTCAATGAGCAGTTCTTC
TRBV9	TRBJ1-1	-	-	CASSPRSGGTEAFF	TGTGCCAGCAGCCCTCGCTCCGGGGGGACTGAAGCTTTCTTT
TRBV28	TRBJ2-2	-	TRBD1	CASSFSGTGEAGELFF	TGTGCCAGCAGTTTTTCAGGGACAGGGGAGGCCGGGGAGCTGTTTTTT
TRBV5-1	TRBJ1-2	-	TRBD1	CASSPLGQGNYGYTF	TGCGCCAGCAGCCCCCTCGGACAGGGGAACTATGGCTACACCTTC
TRBV19	TRBJ1-5	-	-	CASSIADSFSNQPQHF	TGTGCCAGTAGTATAGCAGACAGTTTCAGCAATCAGCCCCAGCATTTT
TRBV28	TRBJ1-2	once	-	CANWEPPLGYTF	TGTGCCAATTGGGAGCCCCCTCTTGGCTACACCTTC
TRBV9	TRBJ2-1	-	TRBD2	CASSRGTSGNEQFF	TGTGCCAGCAGTAGGGGGACTAGCGGGAATGAGCAGTTCTTC